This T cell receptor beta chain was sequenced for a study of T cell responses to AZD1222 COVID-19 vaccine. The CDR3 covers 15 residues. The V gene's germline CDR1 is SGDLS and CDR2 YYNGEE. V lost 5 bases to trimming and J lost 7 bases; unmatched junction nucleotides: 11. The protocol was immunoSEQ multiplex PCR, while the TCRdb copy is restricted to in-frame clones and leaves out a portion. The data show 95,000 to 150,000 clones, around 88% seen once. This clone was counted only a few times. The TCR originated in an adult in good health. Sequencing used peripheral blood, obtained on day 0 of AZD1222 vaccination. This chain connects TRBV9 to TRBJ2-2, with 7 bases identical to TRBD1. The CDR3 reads CASSDARGLGGELFF. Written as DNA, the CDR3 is TGTGCCAGCAGTGACGCGAGGGGGCTTGGCGGGGAGCTGTTTTTT.